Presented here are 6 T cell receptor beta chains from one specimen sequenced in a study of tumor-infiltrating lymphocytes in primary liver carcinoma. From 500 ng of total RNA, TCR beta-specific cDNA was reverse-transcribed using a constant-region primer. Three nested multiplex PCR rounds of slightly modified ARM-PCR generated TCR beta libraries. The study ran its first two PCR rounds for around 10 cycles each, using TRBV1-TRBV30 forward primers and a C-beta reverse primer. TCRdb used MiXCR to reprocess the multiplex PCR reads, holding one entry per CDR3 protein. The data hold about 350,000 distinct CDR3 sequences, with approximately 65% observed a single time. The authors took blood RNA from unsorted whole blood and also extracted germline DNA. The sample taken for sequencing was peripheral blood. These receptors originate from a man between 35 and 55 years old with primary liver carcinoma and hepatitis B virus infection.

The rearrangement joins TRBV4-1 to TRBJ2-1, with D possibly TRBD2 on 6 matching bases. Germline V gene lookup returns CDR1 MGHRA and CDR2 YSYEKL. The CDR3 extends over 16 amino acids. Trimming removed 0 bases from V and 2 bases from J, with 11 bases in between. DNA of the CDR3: TGCGCCAGCAGCCAAGAGTTAGCGGCGCCCTACAATGAGCAGTTCTTC. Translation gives CASSQELAAPYNEQFF.

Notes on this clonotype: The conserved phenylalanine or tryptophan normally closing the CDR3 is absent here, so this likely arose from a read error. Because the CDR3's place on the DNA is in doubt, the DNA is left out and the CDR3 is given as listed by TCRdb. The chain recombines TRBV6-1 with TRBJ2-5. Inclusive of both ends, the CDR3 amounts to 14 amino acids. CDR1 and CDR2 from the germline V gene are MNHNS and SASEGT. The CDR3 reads CASSEGNGQETRYL.

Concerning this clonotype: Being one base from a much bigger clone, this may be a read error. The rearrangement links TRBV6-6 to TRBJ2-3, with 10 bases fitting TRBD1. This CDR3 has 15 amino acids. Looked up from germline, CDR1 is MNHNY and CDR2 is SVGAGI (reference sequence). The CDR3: CAISYTGQGTDTQYF. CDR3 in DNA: TGTGCCATCAGTTACACGGGACAGGGGACAGATACGCAGTATTTT.

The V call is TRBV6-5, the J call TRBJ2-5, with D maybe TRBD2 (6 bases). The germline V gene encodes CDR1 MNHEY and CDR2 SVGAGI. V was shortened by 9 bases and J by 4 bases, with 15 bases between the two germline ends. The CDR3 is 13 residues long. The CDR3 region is CASSGGLAETQYF. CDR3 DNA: TGTGCCAGTAGCGGAGGGCTAGCAGAGACCCAGTACTTC.

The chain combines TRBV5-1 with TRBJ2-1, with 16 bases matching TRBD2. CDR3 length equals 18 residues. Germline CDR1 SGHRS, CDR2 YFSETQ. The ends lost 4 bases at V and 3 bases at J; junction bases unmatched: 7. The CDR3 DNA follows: TGCGCCAGCAGCACGGGACTAGCGGGAGGGCCTTTCTACAATGAGCAGTTCTTC. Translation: CASSTGLAGGPFYNEQFF.

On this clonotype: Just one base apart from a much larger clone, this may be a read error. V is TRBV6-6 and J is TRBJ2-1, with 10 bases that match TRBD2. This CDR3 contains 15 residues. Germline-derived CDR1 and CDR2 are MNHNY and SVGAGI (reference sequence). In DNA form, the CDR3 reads TGTACCAGCAGGCGTACTAGCGGGGACCACAATGAGCAGTTCTTC. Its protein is CTSRRTSGDHNEQFF.